The source of this TCR beta chain is a study of T cell repertoires in cytomegalovirus infection. As for the study in general: Alongside well-studied HLA-B-restricted CMV epitopes, recently identified HLA-C-restricted CMV epitopes were also used. Signatures in public TCR beta sequences pointed to both CMV infection and matching HLA type. Whole-study results and caveats: CMV-specific TCR beta clonotypes restricted by HLA-C dominated the ex vivo response.

The junction had 5 bases not matched to a gene; V was cut back by 7 bases and J by 11 bases. The CDR3 is made up of 11 amino acids. Germline V gene data show CDR1 as MNHNS and CDR2 as SASEGT. In regard to this clonotype: No antigen is known for it.

TCRdb recomputed calls from the reads with MiXCR, one row per CDR3 protein. The sample holds some 700,000 distinct CDR3 sequences; 33% are singletons and the top ten take about 18%. The sequencing here drew on cultured PBMCs, taken from culture after CMV antigen stimulation. This clonotype was obtained from a human donor in good health (CMV status not recorded). Some clones in this sample may be carry-over from other donors' samples. The chain joins TRBV6-1 to TRBJ1-1; 9 nucleotides align to TRBD1. The CDR3 nucleotides are TGTGCCAGCACCCAGGACAGGGGTGCTTTCTTT. Its translation: CASTQDRGAFF.